The sequence of this T cell receptor beta chain was determined in a study of shared clonotypes between healthy human individuals. Background on the study: The donor group consisted of two women and a few men, aged 18 to 49.

TCRdb's copy holds only in-frame clones and misses some; the assay was immunoSEQ multiplex PCR. The sample lists over a million clones, 98% occurring once. Comment on this clone: Its antigen is not identified.

General study results and limits: Shared clonotypes across all four donors exceeded non-shared ones in generation probability.

Sequences were obtained from naive CD4+ T cells sorted from blood. Subset denoted: CD45RA+ positively selected. The sequence was collected from a man aged 25 to 40 in good health.

CDR3 amino acids: CASSPQAQNYGYTF. In DNA form, the CDR3 reads TGTGCCAGCAGCCCCCAAGCGCAGAACTATGGCTACACCTTC. The chain is built from TRBV7-3 and TRBJ1-2, with no clear D. V was cut by 5 bases and J by 2 bases, with 12 bases left in between. The germline gives CDR1 SGHTA, CDR2 FQGTGA. This CDR3 is built from 14 residues.